The T cell receptor beta chain under discussion was sequenced for a study of blood T cell repertoires in COVID-19. The authors' processing: Reference gene primer amplification gave estimated nucleated cell counts. TCRdb's copy holds only in-frame clones and misses some; the assay was immunoSEQ multiplex PCR. The V and J calls and clone size come from that table; D and trimming were worked out from the DNA. The sample has 250,000 or so clones, about 90% seen once; the top ten hold over 4%. This CDR3 region has 15 residues. V shed 4 bases, J shed 2 bases, and the junction held 7 bases outside the gene matches. CDR1 and CDR2 (germline): MGHRA, YSYEKL. Everyone who took part was about 18 to 90 years old, and they came from about two dozen US areas.

The sequenced sample consisted of PBMCs or T cells enriched from blood (not recorded which). This chain joins TRBV4-1 and TRBJ2-7, with 8 positions matching TRBD2. This receptor was identified in a woman aged 25-40 years with acute COVID-19. In DNA, the CDR3 is TGCGCCAGCAGCCGCATGGGACTAGAGGCCTACGAGCAGTACTTC. It yields the protein CASSRMGLEAYEQYF.